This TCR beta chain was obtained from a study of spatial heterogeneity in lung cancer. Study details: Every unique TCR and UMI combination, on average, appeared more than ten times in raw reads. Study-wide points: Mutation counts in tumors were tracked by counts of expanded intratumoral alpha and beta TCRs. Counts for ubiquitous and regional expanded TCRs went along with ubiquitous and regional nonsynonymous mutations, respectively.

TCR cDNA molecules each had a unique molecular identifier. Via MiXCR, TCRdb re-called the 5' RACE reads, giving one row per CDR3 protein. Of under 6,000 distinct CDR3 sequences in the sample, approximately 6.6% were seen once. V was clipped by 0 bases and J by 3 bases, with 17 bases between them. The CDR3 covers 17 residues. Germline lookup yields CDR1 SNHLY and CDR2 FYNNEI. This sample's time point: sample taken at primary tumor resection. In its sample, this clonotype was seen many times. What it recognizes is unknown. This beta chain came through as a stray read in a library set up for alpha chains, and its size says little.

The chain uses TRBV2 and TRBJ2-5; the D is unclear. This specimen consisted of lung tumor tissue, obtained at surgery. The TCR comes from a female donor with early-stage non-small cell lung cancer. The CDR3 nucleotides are TGTGCCAGCAGTGAAGCGGCTAGAAGGATGGGGAAAGAGACCCAGTACTTC. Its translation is CASSEAARRMGKETQYF.